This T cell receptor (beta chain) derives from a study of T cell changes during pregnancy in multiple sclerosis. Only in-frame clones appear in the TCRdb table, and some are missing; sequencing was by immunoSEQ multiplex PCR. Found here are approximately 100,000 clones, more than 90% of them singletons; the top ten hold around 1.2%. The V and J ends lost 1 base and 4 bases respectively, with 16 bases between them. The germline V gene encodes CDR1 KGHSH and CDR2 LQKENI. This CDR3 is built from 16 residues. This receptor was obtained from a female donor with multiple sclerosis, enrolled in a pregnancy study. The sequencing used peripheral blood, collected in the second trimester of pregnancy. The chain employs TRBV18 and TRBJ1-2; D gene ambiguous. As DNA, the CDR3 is TGTGCCAGCTCACCACTTCCCCCTTGGGAGGGCTATGGCTACACCTTC. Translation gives CASSPLPPWEGYGYTF.